The 2 T cell receptor beta chains in this list originate from one sample, sequenced in a study of T cell responses to AZD1222 COVID-19 vaccine. Profiled with immunoSEQ multiplex PCR; TCRdb holds only in-frame clones, not every one. Here the sample spans roughly 100,000 clones, roughly 90% being singletons. The sequences come from peripheral blood, collected on day 0 of AZD1222 vaccination. The receptor set was obtained from an adult in good health.

Turning to this clone: At the DNA level, this CDR3 is encoded by other sequences in the same sample as well. The chain is built from TRBV28 and TRBJ1-2; D is unclear. Germline V gene sequence: CDR1 MDHEN, CDR2 SYDVKM. This CDR3 is built from 13 residues. V lost 2 bases and J 2 bases, leaving 6 bases between the germline ends. CDR3 in DNA: TGTGCCAGCAGTTTAACCGGGAACTATGGCTACACCTTC. Its translation: CASSLTGNYGYTF.

The chain couples TRBV27 to TRBJ2-7; TRBD2 matches 8 bases. The germline CDR1 and CDR2 sequences are MNHEY and SMNVEV (reference sequence). This CDR3 is built from 15 residues. The V gene end was trimmed by 5 bases and the J gene end by 4 bases; junction bases not matched to a gene: 10. The CDR3 is CASSPTSGSLYEQYF. Here the CDR3 DNA reads TGTGCCAGCAGTCCTACGAGCGGGAGTCTTTACGAGCAGTACTTC.